This TCR beta chain emerged from a study of OX40 agonist ivuxolimab in advanced cancers. Assay used: immunoSEQ multiplex PCR; TCRdb lists only in-frame clones, some missing. The data contain approximately 91,000 clones, 80% to 90% of them seen just once; the ten biggest clones take up around 4%. The ends lost 8 bases at V and 4 bases at J; junction bases unmatched: 2. Germline CDR1 reads DFQATT; CDR2 reads SNEGSKA (reference sequence). This CDR3 contains 11 residues. This clone showed up just a few times. The sample carries other DNA sequences with the same CDR3. The sample here was CD4+ or CD8+ T cells sorted from blood, taken in a trial of the OX40 agonist ivuxolimab. The clonotype originates from an adult with an advanced solid tumor such as melanoma, head and neck, liver or kidney cancer. The chain recombines TRBV20-1 with TRBJ2-5; 9 bases fit TRBD2. CDR3 DNA: TGCAGTCGAGCGGGAGGAGAGACCCAGTACTTC. As protein: CSRAGGETQYF.